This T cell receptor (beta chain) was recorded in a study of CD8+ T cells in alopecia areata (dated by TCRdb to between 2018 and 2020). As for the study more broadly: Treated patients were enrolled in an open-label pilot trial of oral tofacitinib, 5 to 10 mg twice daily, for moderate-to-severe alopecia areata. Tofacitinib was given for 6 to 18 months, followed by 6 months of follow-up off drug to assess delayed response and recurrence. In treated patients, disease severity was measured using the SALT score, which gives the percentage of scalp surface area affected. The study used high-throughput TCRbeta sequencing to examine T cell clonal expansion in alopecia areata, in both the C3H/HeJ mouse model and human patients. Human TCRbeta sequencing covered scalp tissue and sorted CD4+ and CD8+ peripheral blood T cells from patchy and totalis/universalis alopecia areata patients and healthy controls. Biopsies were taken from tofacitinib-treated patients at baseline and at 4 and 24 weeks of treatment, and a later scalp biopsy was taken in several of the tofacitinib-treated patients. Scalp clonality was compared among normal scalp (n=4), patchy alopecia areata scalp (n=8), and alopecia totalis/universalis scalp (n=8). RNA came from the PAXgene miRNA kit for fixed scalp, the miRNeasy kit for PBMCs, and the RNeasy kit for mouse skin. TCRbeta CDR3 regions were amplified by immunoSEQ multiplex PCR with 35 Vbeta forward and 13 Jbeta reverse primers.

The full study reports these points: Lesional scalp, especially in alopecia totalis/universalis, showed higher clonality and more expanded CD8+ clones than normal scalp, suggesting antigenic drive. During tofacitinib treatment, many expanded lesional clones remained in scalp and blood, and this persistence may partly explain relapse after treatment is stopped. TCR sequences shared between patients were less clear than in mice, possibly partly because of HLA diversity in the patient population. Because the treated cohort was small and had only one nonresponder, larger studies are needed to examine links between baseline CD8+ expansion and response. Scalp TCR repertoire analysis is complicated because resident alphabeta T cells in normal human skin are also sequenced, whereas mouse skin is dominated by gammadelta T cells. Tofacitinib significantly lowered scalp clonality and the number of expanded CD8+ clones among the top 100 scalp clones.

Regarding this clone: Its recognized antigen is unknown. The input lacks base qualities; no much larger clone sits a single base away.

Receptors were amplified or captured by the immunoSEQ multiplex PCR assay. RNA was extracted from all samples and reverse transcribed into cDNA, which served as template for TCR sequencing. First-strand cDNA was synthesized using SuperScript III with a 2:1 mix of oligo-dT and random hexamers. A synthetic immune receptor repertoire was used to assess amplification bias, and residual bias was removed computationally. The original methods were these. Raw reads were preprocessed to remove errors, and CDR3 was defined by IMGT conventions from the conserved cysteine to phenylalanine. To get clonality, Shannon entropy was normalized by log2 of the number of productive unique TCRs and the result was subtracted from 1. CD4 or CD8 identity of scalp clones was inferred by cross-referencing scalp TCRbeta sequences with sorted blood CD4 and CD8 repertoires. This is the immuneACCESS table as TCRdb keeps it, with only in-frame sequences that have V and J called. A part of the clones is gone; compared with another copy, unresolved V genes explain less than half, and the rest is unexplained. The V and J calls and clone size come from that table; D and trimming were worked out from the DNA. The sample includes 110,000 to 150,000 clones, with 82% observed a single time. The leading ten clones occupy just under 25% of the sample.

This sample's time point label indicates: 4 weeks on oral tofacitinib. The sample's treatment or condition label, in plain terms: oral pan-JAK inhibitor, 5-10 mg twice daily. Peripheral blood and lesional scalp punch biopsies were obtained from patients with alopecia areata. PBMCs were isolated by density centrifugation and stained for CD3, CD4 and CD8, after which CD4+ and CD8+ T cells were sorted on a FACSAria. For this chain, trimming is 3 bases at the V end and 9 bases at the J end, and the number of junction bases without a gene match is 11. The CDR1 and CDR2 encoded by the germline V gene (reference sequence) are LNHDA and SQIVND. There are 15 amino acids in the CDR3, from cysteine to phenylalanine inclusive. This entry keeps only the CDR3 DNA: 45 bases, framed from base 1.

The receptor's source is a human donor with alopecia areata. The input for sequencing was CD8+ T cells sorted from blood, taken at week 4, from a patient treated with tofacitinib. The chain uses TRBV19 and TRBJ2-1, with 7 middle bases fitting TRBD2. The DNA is TGTGCCAGTAGTATTGGGGCGGGGGTCTTGCGTGAGCAGTTCTTC. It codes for CASSIGAGVLREQFF. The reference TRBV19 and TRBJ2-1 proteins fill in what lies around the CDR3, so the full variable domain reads DGGITQSPKYLFRKEGQNVTLSCEQNLNHDAMYWYRQDPGQGLRLIYYSQIVNDFQKGDIAEGYSVSREKKESFPLTVTSAQKNPTAFYLCASSIGAGVLREQFFGPGTRLTVL.